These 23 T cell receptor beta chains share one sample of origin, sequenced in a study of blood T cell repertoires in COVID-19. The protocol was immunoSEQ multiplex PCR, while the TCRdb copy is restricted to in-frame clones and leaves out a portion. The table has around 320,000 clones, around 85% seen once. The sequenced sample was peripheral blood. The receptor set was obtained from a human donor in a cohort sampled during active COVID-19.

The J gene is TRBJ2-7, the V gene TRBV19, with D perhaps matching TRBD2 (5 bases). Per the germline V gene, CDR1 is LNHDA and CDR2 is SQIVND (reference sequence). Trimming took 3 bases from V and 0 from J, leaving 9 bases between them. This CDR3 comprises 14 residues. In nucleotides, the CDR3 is TGTGCCAGTAGTATTCCGGGGTTCTCCTACGAGCAGTACTTC. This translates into CASSIPGFSYEQYF.

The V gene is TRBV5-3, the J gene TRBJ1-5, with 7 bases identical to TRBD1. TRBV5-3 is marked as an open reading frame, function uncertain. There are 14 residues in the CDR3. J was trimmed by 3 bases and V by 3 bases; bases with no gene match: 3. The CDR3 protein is CARSWGQTNQPQHF. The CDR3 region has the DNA TGTGCCAGAAGCTGGGGACAGACCAATCAGCCCCAGCATTTT.

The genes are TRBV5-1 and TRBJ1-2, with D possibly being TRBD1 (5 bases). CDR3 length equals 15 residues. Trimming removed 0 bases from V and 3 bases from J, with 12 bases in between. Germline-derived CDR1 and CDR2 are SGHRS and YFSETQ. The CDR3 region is CASSLDPQGYYGYTF. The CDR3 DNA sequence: TGCGCCAGCAGCTTGGACCCTCAGGGATACTATGGCTACACCTTC.

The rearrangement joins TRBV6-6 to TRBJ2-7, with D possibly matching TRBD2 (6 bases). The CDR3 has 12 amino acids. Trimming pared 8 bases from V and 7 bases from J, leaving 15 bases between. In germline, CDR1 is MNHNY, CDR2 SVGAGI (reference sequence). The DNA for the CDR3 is TGTGCCAGCTCTTCAGGGAGGAGAGAGCAGTACTTC. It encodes CASSSGRREQYF.

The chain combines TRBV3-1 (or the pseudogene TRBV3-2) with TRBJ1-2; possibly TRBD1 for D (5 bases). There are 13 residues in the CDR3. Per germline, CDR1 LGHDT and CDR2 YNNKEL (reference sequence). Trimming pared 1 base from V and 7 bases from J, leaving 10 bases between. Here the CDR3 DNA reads TGTGCCAGCAGCCAAGCAGGGAAGGGTGGCTACACCTTC. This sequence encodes CASSQAGKGGYTF.

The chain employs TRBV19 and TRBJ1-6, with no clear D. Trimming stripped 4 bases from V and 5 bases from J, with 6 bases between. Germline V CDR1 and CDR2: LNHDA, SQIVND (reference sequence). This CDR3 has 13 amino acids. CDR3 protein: CASSNRDNSPLHF. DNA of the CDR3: TGTGCCAGTAGTAATAGAGATAATTCACCCCTCCACTTT.

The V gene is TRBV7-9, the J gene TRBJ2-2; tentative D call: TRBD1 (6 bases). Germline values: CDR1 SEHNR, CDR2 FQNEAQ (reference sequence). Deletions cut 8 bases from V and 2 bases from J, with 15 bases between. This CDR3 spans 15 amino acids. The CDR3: CASLGGSLNTGELFF. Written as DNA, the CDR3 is TGTGCCAGCCTTGGGGGCTCCCTAAACACCGGGGAGCTGTTTTTT.

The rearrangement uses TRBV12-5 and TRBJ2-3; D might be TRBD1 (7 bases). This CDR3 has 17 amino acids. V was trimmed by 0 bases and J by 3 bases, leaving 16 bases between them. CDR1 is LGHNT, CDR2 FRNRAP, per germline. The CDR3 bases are TGTGCTAGTGGTTTGGTACTAAGCGCAGGGGGGACAGATACGCAGTATTTT. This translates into CASGLVLSAGGTDTQYF.

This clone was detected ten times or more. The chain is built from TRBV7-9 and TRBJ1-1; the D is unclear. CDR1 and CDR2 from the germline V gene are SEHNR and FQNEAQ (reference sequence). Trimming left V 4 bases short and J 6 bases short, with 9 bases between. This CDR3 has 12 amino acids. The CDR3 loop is CASSYSVSEAFF. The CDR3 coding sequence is TGTGCCAGCAGCTACTCCGTTTCTGAAGCTTTCTTT.

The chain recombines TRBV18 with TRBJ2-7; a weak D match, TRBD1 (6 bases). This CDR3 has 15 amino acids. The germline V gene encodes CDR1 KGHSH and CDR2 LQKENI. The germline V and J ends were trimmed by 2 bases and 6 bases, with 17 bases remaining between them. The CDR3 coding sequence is TGTGCCAGCTCACCAGGACAGACCGGCCCGTCCGAGCAGTACTTC. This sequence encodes CASSPGQTGPSEQYF.

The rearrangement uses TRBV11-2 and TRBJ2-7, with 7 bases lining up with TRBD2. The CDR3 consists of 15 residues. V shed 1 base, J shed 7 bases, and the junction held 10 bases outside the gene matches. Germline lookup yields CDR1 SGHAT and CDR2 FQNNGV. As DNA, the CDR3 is TGTGCCAGCAGCTTAGTCGACAGCCTCGGGAGGGAGCAGTACTTC. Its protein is CASSLVDSLGREQYF.

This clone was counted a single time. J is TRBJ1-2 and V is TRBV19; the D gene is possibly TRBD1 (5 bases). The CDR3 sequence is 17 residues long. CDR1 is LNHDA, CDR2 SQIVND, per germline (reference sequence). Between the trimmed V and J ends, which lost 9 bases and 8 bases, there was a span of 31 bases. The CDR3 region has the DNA TGTGCCAGCCGAAAAGGGGTCGGCCAAGGAAGGGCTGGGGGCTACACCTTC. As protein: CASRKGVGQGRAGGYTF.

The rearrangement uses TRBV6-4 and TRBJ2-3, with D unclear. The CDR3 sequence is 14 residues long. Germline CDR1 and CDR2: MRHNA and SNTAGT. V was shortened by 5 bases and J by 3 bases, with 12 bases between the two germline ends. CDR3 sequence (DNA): TGTGCCAGCAGTCCAGGAAGACCAACAGATACGCAGTATTTT. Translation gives CASSPGRPTDTQYF.

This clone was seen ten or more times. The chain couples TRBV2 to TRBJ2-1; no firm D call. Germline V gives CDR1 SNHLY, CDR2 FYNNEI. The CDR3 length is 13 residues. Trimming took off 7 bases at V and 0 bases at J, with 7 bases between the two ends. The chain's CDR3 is CASTPSSYNEQFF. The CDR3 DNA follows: TGTGCCAGCACCCCGAGCTCCTACAATGAGCAGTTCTTC.

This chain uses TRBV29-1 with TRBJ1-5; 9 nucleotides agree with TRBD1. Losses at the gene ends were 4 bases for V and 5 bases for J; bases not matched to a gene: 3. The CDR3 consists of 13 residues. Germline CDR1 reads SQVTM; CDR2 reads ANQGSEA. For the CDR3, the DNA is TGCAGCGTTGCCCGACAGGGGGATCAGCCCCAGCATTTT. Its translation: CSVARQGDQPQHF.

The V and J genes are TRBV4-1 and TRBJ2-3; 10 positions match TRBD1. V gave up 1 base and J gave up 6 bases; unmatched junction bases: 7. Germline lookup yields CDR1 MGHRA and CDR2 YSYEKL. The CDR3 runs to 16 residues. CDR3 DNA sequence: TGCGCCAGCAGCCAAGCTACGGGACAGGGGTTTGATACGCAGTATTTT. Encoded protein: CASSQATGQGFDTQYF.

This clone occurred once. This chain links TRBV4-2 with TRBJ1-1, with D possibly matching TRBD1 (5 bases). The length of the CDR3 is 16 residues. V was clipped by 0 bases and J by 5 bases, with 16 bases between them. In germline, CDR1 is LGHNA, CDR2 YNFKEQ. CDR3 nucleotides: TGTGCCAGCAGCCAAGATGATTCAGGGATGCGGACTGAAGCTTTCTTT. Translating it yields CASSQDDSGMRTEAFF.

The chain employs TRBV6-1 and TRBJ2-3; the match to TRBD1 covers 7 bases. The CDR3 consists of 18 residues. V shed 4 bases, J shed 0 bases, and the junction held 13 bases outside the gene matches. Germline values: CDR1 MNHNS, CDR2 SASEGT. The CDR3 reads CASSALPPGTASTDTQYF. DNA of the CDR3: TGTGCCAGCAGTGCCCTCCCTCCCGGGACAGCTAGCACAGATACGCAGTATTTT.

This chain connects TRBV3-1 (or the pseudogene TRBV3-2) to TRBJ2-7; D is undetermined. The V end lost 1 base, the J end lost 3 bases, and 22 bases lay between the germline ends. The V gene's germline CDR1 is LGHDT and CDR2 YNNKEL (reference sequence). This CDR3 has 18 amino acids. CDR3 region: CASSQGKAITDSYYEQYF. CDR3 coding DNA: TGTGCCAGCAGCCAAGGAAAGGCAATAACCGACTCATACTACGAGCAGTACTTC.

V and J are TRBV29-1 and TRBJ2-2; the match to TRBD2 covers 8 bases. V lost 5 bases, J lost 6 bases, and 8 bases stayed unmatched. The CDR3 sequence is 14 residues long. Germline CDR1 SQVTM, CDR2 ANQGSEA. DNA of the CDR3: TGCAGCGTTCCCATGCCCGGGGGGGCCGGGGAGCTGTTTTTT. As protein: CSVPMPGGAGELFF.

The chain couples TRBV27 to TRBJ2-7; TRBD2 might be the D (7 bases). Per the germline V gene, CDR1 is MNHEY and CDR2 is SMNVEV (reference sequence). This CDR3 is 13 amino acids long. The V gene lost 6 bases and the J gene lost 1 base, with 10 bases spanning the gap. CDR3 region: CASSGGPSYEQYF. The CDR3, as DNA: TGTGCCAGCAGCGGGGGGCCATCCTACGAGCAGTACTTC.

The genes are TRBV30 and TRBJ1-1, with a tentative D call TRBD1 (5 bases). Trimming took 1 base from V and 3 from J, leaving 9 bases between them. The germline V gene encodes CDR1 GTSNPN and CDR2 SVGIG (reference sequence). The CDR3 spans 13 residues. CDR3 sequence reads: CAWSGGEYTEAFF. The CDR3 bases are TGTGCCTGGAGTGGGGGGGAATACACTGAAGCTTTCTTT. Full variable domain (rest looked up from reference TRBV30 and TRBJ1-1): SQTIHQWPATLVQPVGSPLSLECTVEGTSNPNLYWYRQAAGRGLQLLFYSVGIGQISSEVPQNLSASRPQDRQFILSSKKLLLSDSGFYLCAWSGGEYTEAFFGQGTRLTVV.

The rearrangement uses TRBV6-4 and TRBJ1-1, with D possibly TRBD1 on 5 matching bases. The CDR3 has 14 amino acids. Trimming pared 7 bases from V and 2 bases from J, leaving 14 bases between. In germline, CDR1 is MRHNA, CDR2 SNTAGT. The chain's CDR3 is CASKGEGFNTEAFF. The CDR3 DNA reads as TGTGCCAGCAAAGGGGAAGGTTTTAACACTGAAGCTTTCTTT.